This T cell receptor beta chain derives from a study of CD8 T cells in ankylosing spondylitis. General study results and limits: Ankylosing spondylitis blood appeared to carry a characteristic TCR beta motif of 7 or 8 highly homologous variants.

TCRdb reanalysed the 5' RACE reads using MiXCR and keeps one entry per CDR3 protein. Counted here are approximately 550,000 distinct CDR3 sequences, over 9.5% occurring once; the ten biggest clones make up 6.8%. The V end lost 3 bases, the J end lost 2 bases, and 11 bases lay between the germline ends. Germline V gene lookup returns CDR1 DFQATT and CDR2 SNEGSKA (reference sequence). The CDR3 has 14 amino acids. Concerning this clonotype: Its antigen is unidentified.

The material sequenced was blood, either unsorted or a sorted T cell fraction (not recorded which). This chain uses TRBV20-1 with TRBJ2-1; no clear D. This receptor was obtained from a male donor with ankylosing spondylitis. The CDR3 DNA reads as TGCAGTGCTAGCCCCCCCGGCGCCTACAATGAGCAGTTCTTC. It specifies CSASPPGAYNEQFF.